The TCR beta chain described here comes from a study of Graves' ophthalmopathy and Graves' hyperthyroidism. Study details: Peripheral blood (taken before any treatment) was collected at initial diagnosis.

Amplification of TCR beta CDR3 regions used RNA transcripts. First-round RT-PCR relied on HTBI primers, and a second-round multiplex PCR came next. In TCRdb, the multiplex PCR reads were re-called with MiXCR into one record per CDR3 protein. This table holds 400,000 or so distinct CDR3 sequences, approximately 15% found once. The sample holds many counts of this clonotype. What it binds is not known. General study results and limits: A majority of expanded thyroid clonotypes exceeding 0.001 frequency were likewise present in blood.

The sequencing input was peripheral blood. This receptor was obtained from a woman younger than 30 with stable Graves' hyperthyroidism.

Here the CDR3 reads CASRTQGETYEQYF. The CDR3 DNA reads as TGTGCCAGCAGGACGCAGGGGGAGACCTACGAGCAGTACTTC. V usage is TRBV6-1 and J usage is TRBJ2-7; TRBD1 matches 7 bases. The V gene's germline CDR1 is MNHNS and CDR2 SASEGT. Trimming at V came to 6 bases and at J to 2 bases, leaving 7 bases not matched to a gene. This CDR3 is 14 amino acids long.